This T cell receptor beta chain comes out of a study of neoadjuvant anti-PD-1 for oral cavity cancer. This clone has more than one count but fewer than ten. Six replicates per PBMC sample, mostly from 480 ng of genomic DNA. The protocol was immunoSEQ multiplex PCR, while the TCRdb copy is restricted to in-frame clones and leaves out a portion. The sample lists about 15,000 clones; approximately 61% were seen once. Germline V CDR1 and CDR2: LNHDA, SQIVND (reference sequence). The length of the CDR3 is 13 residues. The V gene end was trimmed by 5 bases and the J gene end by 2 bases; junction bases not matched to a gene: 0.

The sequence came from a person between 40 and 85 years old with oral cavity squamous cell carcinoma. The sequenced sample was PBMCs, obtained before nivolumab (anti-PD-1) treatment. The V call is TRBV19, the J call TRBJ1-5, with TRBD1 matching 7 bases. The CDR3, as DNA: TGTGCCAGTAGTGACAGGGGCAATCAGCCCCAGCATTTT. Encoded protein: CASSDRGNQPQHF.